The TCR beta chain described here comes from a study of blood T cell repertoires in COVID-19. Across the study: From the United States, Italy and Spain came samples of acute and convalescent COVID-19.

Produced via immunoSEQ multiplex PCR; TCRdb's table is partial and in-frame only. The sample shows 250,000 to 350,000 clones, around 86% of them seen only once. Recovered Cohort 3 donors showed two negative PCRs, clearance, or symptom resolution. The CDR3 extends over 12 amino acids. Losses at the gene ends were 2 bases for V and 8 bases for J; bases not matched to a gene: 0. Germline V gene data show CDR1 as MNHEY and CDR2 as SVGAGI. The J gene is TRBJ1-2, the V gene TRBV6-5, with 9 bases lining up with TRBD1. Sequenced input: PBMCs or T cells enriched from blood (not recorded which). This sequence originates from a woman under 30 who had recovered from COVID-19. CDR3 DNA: TGTGCCAGCAGTTACGGACAGGGGGGCTACACCTTC. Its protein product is CASSYGQGGYTF.